The present T cell receptor beta chain was sequenced within a study of tissue T cells after allogeneic stem cell transplantation. General observations from the study: Some tissue clones might be persisting host cells; their alloreactivity or antigen specificity was not determined.

Survey-depth TCRbeta CDR3 sequencing reported V/J genes and productive frequencies. Produced via immunoSEQ multiplex PCR; TCRdb's table is partial and in-frame only. The table shows thousands of clones, with roughly 38% occurring only once. Turning to this clone: The antigen is not known. Gene names are the mouse ones.

The time point is: mouse harvest day 14 after allogeneic transplant. Mouse grafts combined 10^7 T-cell-depleted bone marrow cells with 10^6 splenic CD5+ T cells. This mouse GVHD model was MHC-mismatched B6 to BALB/c, profiled day 7 or 14. The sequenced material came from skin. The receptor was derived from a female BALB/c mouse given C57BL/6 T cells with graft-versus-host disease after an allogeneic hematopoietic cell transplant.

The part of the CDR3 DNA that was read is TGTGCCAGCAGTCCAACAGGGGGCAGTGGAAATACGCTCTAT. This sequence encodes CASSPTGGSGNTLY. Given in full, the CDR3 is CASSPTGGSGNTLYF. V usage is TRBV26 and J usage is TRBJ1-3; 9 bases match TRBD1. Coverage ceases 1 residue before the CDR3 finishes, and the germline J gene fills in the end. This CDR3 is 15 amino acids long. With 4 bases clipped from V and 3 bases from J, the junction kept 4 bases outside the gene matches. Germline V CDR1 and CDR2: KGHPV, FQNQEV (reference sequence).